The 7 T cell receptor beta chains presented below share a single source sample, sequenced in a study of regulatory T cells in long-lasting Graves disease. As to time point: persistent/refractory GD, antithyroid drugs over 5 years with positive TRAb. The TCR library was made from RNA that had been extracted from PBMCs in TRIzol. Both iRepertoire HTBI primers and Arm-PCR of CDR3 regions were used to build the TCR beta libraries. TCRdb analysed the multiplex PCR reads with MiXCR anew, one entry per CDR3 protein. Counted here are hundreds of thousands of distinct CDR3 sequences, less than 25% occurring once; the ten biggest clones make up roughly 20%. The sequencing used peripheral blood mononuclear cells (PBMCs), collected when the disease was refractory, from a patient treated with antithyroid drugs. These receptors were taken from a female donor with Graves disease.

In nucleotides, the CDR3 is TGTGCCAGCAGTTACTACGGAGAGTTGAGGGTACTAGCGGGAGAGGAACGGTCCTACAATGAGCAGTTCTTC. Encoded protein: CASSYYGELRVLAGEERSYNEQFF. The chain employs TRBV6-5 and TRBJ2-1, with 11 nucleotides matching TRBD2. The CDR3 contains 24 residues. Germline assignment: CDR1 MNHEY and CDR2 SVGAGI. Trimming removed 1 base from V and 1 base from J; junction bases left unmatched: 24.

CDR3 sequence reads: CASSASSGRAREQFF. CDR3 sequence (DNA): TGTGCCAGCAGCGCAAGTAGCGGGAGGGCCCGGGAGCAGTTCTTC. This chain links TRBV7-2 with TRBJ2-1; 11 positions agree with TRBD2. The CDR3 runs 15 residues. CDR1 is SGHTA, CDR2 FQGNSA, per germline. With 5 bases clipped from V and 10 bases from J, the junction kept 10 bases outside the gene matches. Looking up the rest from reference TRBV7-2 and TRBJ2-1 gives the full variable domain: GAGVSQSPSNKVTEKGKDVELRCDPISGHTALYWYRQSLGQGLEFLIYFQGNSAPDKSGLPSDRFSAERTGGSVSTLTIQRTQQEDSAVYLCASSASSGRAREQFFGPGTRLTVL.

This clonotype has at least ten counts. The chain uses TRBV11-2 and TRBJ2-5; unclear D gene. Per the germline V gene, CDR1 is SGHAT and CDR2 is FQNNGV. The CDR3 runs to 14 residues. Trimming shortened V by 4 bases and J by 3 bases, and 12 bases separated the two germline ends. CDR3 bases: TGTGCCAGCAGCTCCTTACGGTTTAAAGAGACCCAGTACTTC. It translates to CASSSLRFKETQYF.

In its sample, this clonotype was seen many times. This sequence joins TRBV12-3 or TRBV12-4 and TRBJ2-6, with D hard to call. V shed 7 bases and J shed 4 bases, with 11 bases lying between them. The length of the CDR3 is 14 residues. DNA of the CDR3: TGTGCCAGCACCTTACCCCCGGGGGCCAACGTCCTGACTTTC. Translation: CASTLPPGANVLTF.

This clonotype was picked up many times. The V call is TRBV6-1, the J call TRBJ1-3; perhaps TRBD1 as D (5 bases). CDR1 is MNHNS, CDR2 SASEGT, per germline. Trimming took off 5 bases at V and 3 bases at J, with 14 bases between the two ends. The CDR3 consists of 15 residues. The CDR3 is CASSNGRGYGNTIYF. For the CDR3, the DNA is TGTGCCAGCAGTAACGGACGGGGCTATGGAAACACCATATATTTT.

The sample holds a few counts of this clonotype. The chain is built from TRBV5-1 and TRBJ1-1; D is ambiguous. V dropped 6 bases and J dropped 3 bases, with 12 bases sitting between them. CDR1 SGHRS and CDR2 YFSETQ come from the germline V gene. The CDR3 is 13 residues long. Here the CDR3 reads CASKESGYTEAFF. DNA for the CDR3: TGCGCCAGCAAGGAGTCAGGATACACTGAAGCTTTCTTT.

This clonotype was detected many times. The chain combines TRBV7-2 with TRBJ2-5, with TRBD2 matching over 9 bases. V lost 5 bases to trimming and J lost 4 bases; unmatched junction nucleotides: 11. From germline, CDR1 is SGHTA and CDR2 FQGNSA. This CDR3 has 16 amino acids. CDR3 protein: CASSPPGGRVGETQYF. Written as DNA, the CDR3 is TGTGCCAGCAGCCCGCCCGGCGGGAGGGTTGGAGAGACCCAGTACTTC. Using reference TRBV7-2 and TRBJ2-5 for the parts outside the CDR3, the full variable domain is GAGVSQSPSNKVTEKGKDVELRCDPISGHTALYWYRQSLGQGLEFLIYFQGNSAPDKSGLPSDRFSAERTGGSVSTLTIQRTQQEDSAVYLCASSPPGGRVGETQYFGPGTRLLVL.